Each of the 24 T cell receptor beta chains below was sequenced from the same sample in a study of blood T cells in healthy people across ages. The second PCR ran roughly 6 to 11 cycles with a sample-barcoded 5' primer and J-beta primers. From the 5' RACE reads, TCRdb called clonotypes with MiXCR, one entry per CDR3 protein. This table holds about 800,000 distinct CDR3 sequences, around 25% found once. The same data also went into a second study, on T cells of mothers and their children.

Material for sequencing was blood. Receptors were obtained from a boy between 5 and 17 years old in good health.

The CDR3 coding sequence is TGTGCCAGCAGCCAAGAGGCGTCCGGAGATACGCAGTATTTT. Translating it yields CASSQEASGDTQYF. The V call is TRBV14, the J call TRBJ2-3; D gene unclear. There are 14 residues in the CDR3. Germline V CDR1 and CDR2: SGHDN, FVKESK. Trimming removed 0 bases from V and 5 bases from J, with 9 bases in between. Combining the CDR3 with reference TRBV14 and TRBJ2-3 gives the whole variable domain EAGVTQFPSHSVIEKGQTVTLRCDPISGHDNLYWYRRVMGKEIKFLLHFVKESKQDESGMPNNRFLAERTGGTYSTLKVQPAELEDSGVYFCASSQEASGDTQYFGPGTRLTVL.

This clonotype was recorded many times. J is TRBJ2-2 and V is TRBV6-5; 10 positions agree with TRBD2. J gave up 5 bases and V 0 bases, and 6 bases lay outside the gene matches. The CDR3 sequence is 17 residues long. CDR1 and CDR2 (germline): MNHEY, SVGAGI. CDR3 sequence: CASSYSVAGGWTGELFF. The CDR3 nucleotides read TGTGCCAGCAGTTACTCCGTAGCGGGGGGTTGGACCGGGGAGCTGTTTTTT.

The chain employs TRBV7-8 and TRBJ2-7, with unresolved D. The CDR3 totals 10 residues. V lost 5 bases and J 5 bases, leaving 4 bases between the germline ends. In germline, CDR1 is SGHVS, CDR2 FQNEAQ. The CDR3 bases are TGTGCCAGCAGCCAAAACGAGCAGTACTTC. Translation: CASSQNEQYF.

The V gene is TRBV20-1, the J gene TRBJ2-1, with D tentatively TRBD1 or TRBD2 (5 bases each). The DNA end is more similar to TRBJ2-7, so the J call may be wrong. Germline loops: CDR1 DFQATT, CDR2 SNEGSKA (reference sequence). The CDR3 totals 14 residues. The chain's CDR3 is CSAATGADWDEQYF. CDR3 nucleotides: TGCAGTGCTGCTACCGGGGCCGATTGGGACGAGCAGTACTTC.

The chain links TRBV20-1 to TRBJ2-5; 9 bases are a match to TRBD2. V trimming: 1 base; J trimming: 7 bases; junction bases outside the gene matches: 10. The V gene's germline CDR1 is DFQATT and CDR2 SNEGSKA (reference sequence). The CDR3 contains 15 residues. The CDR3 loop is CSARVAGAQGGTQYF. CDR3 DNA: TGCAGTGCTAGAGTAGCGGGGGCTCAAGGGGGGACCCAGTACTTC.

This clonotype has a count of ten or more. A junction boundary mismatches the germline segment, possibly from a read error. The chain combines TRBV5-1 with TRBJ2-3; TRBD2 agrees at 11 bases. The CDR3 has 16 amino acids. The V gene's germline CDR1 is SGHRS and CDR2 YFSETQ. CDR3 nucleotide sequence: TGTGCCAGCTCACCCGGACTAGCGGGTTCAACAGATACGCAGTATTTT. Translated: CASSPGLAGSTDTQYF.

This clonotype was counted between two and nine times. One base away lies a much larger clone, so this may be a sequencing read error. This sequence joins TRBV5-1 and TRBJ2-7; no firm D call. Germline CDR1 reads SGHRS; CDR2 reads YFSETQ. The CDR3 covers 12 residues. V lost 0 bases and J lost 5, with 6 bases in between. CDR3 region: CASSLEGHEQYF. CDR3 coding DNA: TGCGCCAGCAGCTTGGAGGGCCACGAGCAGTACTTC.

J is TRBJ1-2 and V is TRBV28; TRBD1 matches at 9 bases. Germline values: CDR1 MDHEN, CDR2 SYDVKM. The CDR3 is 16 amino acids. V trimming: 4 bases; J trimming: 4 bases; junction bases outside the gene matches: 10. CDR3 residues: CASSSFGQGSGYGYTF. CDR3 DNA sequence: TGTGCCAGCAGTTCCTTCGGACAGGGGAGTGGCTATGGCTACACCTTC.

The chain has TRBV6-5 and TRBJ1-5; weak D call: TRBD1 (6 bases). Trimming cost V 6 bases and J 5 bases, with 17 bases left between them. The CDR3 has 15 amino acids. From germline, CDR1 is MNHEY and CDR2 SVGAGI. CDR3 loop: CASRPQRGNYQPQHF. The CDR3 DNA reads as TGTGCCAGCAGGCCTCAAAGGGGGAACTATCAGCCCCAGCATTTT.

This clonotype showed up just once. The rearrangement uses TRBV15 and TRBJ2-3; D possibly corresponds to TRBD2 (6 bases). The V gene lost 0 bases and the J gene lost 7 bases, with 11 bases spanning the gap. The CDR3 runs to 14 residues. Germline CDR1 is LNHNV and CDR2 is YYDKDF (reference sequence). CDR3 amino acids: CATSRDMGGNTQYF. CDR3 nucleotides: TGTGCCACCAGCAGAGATATGGGGGGTAATACGCAGTATTTT.

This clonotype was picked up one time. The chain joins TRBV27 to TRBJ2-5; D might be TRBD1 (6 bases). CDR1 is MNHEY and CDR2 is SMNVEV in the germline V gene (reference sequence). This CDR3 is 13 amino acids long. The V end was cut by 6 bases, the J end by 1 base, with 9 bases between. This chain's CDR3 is CASRMDSQETQYF. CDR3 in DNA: TGTGCCAGCAGGATGGACAGCCAAGAGACCCAGTACTTC.

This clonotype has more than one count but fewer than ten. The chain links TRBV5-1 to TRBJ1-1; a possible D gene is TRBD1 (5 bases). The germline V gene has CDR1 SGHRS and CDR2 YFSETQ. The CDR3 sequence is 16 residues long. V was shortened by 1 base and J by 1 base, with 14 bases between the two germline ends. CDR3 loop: CASSLIGTGGNTEAFF. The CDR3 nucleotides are TGCGCCAGCAGCTTGATAGGGACGGGCGGGAACACTGAAGCTTTCTTT.

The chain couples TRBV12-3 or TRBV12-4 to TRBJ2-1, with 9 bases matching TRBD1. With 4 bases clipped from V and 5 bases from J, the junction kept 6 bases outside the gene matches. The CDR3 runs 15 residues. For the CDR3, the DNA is TGTGCCAGCAGTTCCGGGACAGGGAACAACAATGAGCAGTTCTTC. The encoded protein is CASSSGTGNNNEQFF.

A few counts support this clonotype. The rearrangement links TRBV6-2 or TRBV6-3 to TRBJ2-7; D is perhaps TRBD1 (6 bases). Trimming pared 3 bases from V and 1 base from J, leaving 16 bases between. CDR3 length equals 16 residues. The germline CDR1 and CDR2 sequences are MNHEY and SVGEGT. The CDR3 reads CASSYWGRGQSYEQYF. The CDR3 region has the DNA TGTGCCAGCAGTTATTGGGGCAGGGGACAATCCTACGAGCAGTACTTC.

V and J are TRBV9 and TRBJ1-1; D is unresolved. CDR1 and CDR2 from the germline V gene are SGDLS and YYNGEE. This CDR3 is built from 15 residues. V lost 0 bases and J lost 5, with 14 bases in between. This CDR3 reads CASSVVAGVDTEAFF. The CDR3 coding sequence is TGTGCCAGCAGCGTAGTGGCCGGGGTTGATACTGAAGCTTTCTTT.

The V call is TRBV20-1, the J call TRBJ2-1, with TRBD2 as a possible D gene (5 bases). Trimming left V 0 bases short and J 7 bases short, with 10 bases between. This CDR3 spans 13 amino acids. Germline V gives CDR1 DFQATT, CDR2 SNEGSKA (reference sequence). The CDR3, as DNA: TGCAGTGCTAGAGAGGTAGCGAGGAATGAGCAGTTCTTC. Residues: CSAREVARNEQFF.

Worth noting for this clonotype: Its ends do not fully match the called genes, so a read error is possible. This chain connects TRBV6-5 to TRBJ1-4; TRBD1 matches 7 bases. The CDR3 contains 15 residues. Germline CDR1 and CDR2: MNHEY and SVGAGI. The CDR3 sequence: CAGSPSGQTDEKLFF. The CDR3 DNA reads TGTGCCGGCAGTCCCTCGGGACAGACCGATGAAAAACTGTTTTTT.

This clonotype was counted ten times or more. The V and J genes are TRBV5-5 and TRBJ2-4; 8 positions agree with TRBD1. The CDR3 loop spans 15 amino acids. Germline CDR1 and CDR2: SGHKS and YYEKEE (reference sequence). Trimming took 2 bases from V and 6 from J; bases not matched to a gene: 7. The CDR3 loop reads CASSFWTGYGNIQYF. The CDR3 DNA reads TGTGCCAGCAGCTTTTGGACAGGGTACGGAAACATTCAGTACTTC.

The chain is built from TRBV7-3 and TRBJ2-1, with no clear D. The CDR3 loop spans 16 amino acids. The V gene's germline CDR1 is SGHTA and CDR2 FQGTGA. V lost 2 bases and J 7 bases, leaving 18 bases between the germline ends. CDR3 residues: CASSLGYGAGLNEQFF. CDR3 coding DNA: TGTGCCAGCAGCTTAGGGTACGGAGCCGGGTTGAATGAGCAGTTCTTC.

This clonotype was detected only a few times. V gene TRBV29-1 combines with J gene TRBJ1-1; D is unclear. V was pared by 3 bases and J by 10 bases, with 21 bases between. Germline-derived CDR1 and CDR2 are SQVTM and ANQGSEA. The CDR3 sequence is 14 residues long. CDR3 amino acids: CSVDLRAGGGGAFF. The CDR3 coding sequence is TGCAGCGTTGATCTCCGCGCAGGAGGTGGTGGAGCTTTCTTT.

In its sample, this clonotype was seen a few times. DNA of the CDR3: TGTGCCAGCAGCGTAGCGTCCGGACTAGCGGGAGTTGAGCAGTTCTTC. Amino acid sequence: CASSVASGLAGVEQFF. The chain is built from TRBV9 and TRBJ2-1; 13 nucleotides align to TRBD2. With 0 bases clipped from V and 9 bases from J, the junction kept 6 bases outside the gene matches. CDR3 size: 16 residues. Germline V gives CDR1 SGDLS, CDR2 YYNGEE.

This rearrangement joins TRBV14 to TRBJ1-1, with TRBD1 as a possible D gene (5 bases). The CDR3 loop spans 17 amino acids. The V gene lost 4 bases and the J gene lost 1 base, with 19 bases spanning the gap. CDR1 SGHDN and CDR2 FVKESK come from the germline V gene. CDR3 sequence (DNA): TGTGCCAGCAGCCCAAAGAAGGGAGAGGGGACGAACACTGAAGCTTTCTTT. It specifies CASSPKKGEGTNTEAFF. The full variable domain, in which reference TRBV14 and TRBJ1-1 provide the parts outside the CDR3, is EAGVTQFPSHSVIEKGQTVTLRCDPISGHDNLYWYRRVMGKEIKFLLHFVKESKQDESGMPNNRFLAERTGGTYSTLKVQPAELEDSGVYFCASSPKKGEGTNTEAFFGQGTRLTVV.

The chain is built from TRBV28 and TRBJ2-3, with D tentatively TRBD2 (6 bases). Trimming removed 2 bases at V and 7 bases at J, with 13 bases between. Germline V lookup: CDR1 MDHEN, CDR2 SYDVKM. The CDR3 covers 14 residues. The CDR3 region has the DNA TGTGCCAGCAGTTTACCGGGACTGGGGTATACGCAGTATTTT. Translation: CASSLPGLGYTQYF. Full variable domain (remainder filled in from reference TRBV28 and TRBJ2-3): DVKVTQSSRYLVKRTGEKVFLECVQDMDHENMFWYRQDPGLGLRLIYFSYDVKMKEKGDIPEGYSVSREKKERFSLILESASTNQTSMYLCASSLPGLGYTQYFGPGTRLTVL.

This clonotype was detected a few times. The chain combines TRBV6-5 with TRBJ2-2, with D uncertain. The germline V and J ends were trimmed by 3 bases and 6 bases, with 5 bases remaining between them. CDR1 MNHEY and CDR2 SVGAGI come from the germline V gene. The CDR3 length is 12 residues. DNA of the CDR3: TGTGCCAGCAGTTATGAGGCCGGGGAGCTGTTTTTT. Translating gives CASSYEAGELFF.